What follows are 22 T cell receptor beta chains derived from one specimen sequenced in a study of blood T cell repertoires in COVID-19. The method was immunoSEQ multiplex PCR; TCRdb's version includes in-frame clones alone and lacks a portion of them. The sample yields approximately 200,000 clones, 80% seen once. The sample consisted of PBMCs or T cells enriched from blood (not recorded which). Source of these receptors: a woman aged 40 to 55 with acute COVID-19.

The chain uses TRBV6-2 or TRBV6-3 and TRBJ1-1; D call uncertain. The V end was cut by 6 bases, the J end by 3 bases, with 14 bases between. The CDR3 is 14 residues long. Germline CDR1 reads MNHEY; CDR2 reads SVGEGT. As DNA, the CDR3 is TGTGCCAGCAGCCCATTATTTCCGGACACTGAAGCTTTCTTT. This sequence encodes CASSPLFPDTEAFF.

J is TRBJ1-2 and V is TRBV7-6; D is unresolved. This CDR3 is built from 15 residues. Trimming pared 1 base from V and 4 bases from J, leaving 13 bases between. Germline CDR1 reads SGHVS; CDR2 reads FNYEAQ. The CDR3 DNA follows: TGTGCCAGCAGCTTAGACCTAATTGACATCTATGGCTACACCTTC. Protein: CASSLDLIDIYGYTF.

This clone was counted a few times. The chain links TRBV7-3 to TRBJ2-2; 8 bases match TRBD1. Germline V gene lookup returns CDR1 SGHTA and CDR2 FQGTGA. This CDR3 spans 16 amino acids. V lost 1 base, J lost 6 bases, and 7 bases stayed unmatched. CDR3 DNA sequence: TGTGCCAGCAGCTTAAACCCCGGGACAGGCCCCGGGGAGCTGTTTTTT. The encoded protein is CASSLNPGTGPGELFF. Supplemented by reference TRBV7-3 and TRBJ2-2, the full variable domain reads GAGVSQTPSNKVTEKGKYVELRCDPISGHTALYWYRQSLGQGPEFLIYFQGTGAADDSGLPNDRFFAVRPEGSVSTLKIQRTERGDSAVYLCASSLNPGTGPGELFFGEGSRLTVL.

The chain carries TRBV4-1 and TRBJ1-2; 10 positions agree with TRBD1. The CDR3 sequence is 14 residues long. V was pared by 4 bases and J by 3 bases, with 2 bases of the junction left unmatched. Per germline, CDR1 MGHRA and CDR2 YSYEKL. Written as DNA, the CDR3 is TGCGCCAGCAGCCCGGACAGGGGGGACTATGGCTACACCTTC. It translates to CASSPDRGDYGYTF.

This clone turned up a few times. V is TRBV19 and J is TRBJ1-5; TRBD1 matches 10 bases. Germline V gene data show CDR1 as LNHDA and CDR2 as SQIVND (reference sequence). The CDR3 runs to 16 residues. V shed 4 bases, J shed 5 bases, and the junction held 8 bases outside the gene matches. The CDR3 nucleotides are TGTGCCAGTAGTACCCGTCGGACAGGGGGTGATCAGCCCCAGCATTTT. Translated: CASSTRRTGGDQPQHF.

This sequence joins TRBV29-1 and TRBJ2-3; D ambiguous. Looked up from germline, CDR1 is SQVTM and CDR2 is ANQGSEA. The CDR3 loop spans 11 amino acids. Between the trimmed V and J ends, which lost 5 bases and 6 bases, there was a span of 9 bases. As DNA, the CDR3 is TGCAGCGTTACTTCACGGGATACGCAGTATTTT. It is translated as CSVTSRDTQYF.

The V call is TRBV6-5, the J call TRBJ1-5, with D possibly being TRBD1 (6 bases). The CDR3 consists of 13 residues. V lost 2 bases, J lost 9 bases, and 11 bases lay in between. Looked up from germline, CDR1 is MNHEY and CDR2 is SVGAGI. Written as DNA, the CDR3 is TGTGCCAGCAGTTACGCCAGGGGATCGCCCCAGCATTTT. It translates to CASSYARGSPQHF.

The V call is TRBV28, the J call TRBJ2-5; 8 positions agree with TRBD1. Trimming removed 5 bases from V and 5 bases from J; junction bases left unmatched: 7. The CDR3 covers 14 residues. CDR1 and CDR2 from the germline V gene are MDHEN and SYDVKM. The CDR3 here is CASSRTGRTETQYF. The CDR3 DNA sequence: TGTGCCAGCAGTCGGACAGGGCGAACGGAGACCCAGTACTTC.

The chain employs TRBV9 and TRBJ2-7; 7 nucleotides match TRBD1. Germline V gene lookup returns CDR1 SGDLS and CDR2 YYNGEE. Trimming took 1 base from V and 5 from J; bases not matched to a gene: 12. This CDR3 region has 16 residues. This CDR3 reads CASSVSARYRGHEQYF. The CDR3 DNA follows: TGTGCCAGCAGCGTATCGGCCAGATACAGGGGACACGAGCAGTACTTC.

This clone was observed a single time. This chain joins TRBV5-1 and TRBJ2-2; 10 bases align to TRBD2. CDR1 is SGHRS and CDR2 is YFSETQ in the germline V gene. V shed 7 bases, J shed 5 bases, and the junction held 8 bases outside the gene matches. The CDR3 is 15 amino acids. DNA for the CDR3: TGCGCCAGCTCCCGGACTAGCGGAGGGACCGGGGAGCTGTTTTTT. Amino acid sequence: CASSRTSGGTGELFF.

The chain recombines TRBV3-1 (or the pseudogene TRBV3-2) with TRBJ1-5, with a possible D match to TRBD1 (6 bases). CDR3 size: 19 residues. With 2 bases removed from V and 1 base from J, the gap between germline ends came to 21 bases. Germline-derived CDR1 and CDR2 are LGHDT and YNNKEL (reference sequence). CDR3 loop: CASSQRTPGLGGSNQPQHF. The CDR3 DNA sequence: TGTGCCAGCAGCCAACGCACCCCCGGACTAGGGGGGAGCAATCAGCCCCAGCATTTT.

V usage is TRBV30 and J usage is TRBJ2-2, with TRBD1 identical over 9 bases. CDR1 GTSNPN and CDR2 SVGIG come from the germline V gene (reference sequence). This CDR3 spans 15 amino acids. Losses at the gene ends were 5 bases for V and 6 bases for J; bases not matched to a gene: 10. CDR3 DNA sequence: TGTGCCTGGGCATCGGGGGACAGGGTCTCCGGGGAGCTGTTTTTT. It encodes CAWASGDRVSGELFF.

V gene TRBV5-1 combines with J gene TRBJ1-3; a weak D match, TRBD1 (6 bases). V was clipped by 2 bases and J by 2 bases, with 14 bases between them. Germline-derived CDR1 and CDR2 are SGHRS and YFSETQ. The CDR3 sequence is 16 residues long. The DNA of the CDR3 is TGCGCCAGCAGCTTCACCCCCAGGGGACCTGGAAACACCATATATTTT. This sequence encodes CASSFTPRGPGNTIYF.

The chain combines TRBV18 with TRBJ2-1; 9 positions agree with TRBD2. Germline values: CDR1 KGHSH, CDR2 LQKENI. CDR3 length: 15 amino acids. The V and J ends lost 0 bases and 9 bases, in that order; junction bases with no gene match: 6. The DNA of the CDR3 is TGTGCCAGCTCACCACCTGGCGGGGGGGGAAGTGAGCAGTTCTTC. It codes for CASSPPGGGGSEQFF.

The V and J genes are TRBV5-1 and TRBJ1-4; D gene uncertain. Germline CDR1 is SGHRS and CDR2 is YFSETQ. Trimming took off 2 bases at V and 0 bases at J, with 5 bases between the two ends. The CDR3 totals 14 residues. CDR3 in amino acids: CASSFEATNEKLFF. The CDR3 DNA follows: TGCGCCAGCAGCTTTGAGGCAACTAATGAAAAACTGTTTTTT.

The chain joins TRBV6-6 to TRBJ1-5; 11 nucleotides line up with TRBD1. This CDR3 is built from 17 residues. Trimming cost V 5 bases and J 4 bases; bases outside gene matches: 10. Looked up from germline, CDR1 is MNHNY and CDR2 is SVGAGI (reference sequence). For the CDR3, the DNA is TGTGCCAGCAGTCCGATCGGACAGGGGGCTTGGAATCAGCCCCAGCATTTT. Amino acid sequence: CASSPIGQGAWNQPQHF.

V gene TRBV20-1 combines with J gene TRBJ2-1; D unclear. The CDR3 runs 11 residues. Germline V gives CDR1 DFQATT, CDR2 SNEGSKA (reference sequence). Trimming shortened V by 1 base and J by 12 bases, and 10 bases separated the two germline ends. The CDR3 loop is CSARVKRSQFF. The CDR3 bases are TGCAGTGCTAGAGTTAAGCGCTCGCAGTTCTTC.

The V and J genes are TRBV19 and TRBJ1-5, with TRBD1 identical over 8 bases. The junction had 5 bases not matched to a gene; V was cut back by 5 bases and J by 8 bases. This CDR3 is 13 amino acids long. Looked up from germline, CDR1 is LNHDA and CDR2 is SQIVND (reference sequence). The CDR3 spells CASSQGAVEPQHF. CDR3 bases: TGTGCCAGTAGTCAGGGGGCCGTGGAGCCCCAGCATTTT.

CDR3 coding DNA: TGTGCCAGCAGTTGGGTAGGACAGGGCCTCAATCAGCCCCAGCATTTT. It is translated as CASSWVGQGLNQPQHF. This rearrangement joins TRBV28 to TRBJ1-5; 8 nucleotides match TRBD1. The germline CDR1 and CDR2 sequences are MDHEN and SYDVKM. V gave up 4 bases and J gave up 3 bases; unmatched junction bases: 8. The CDR3 runs to 16 residues.

The rearrangement links TRBV28 to TRBJ2-7; 10 bases agree with TRBD1. The germline V gene encodes CDR1 MDHEN and CDR2 SYDVKM. The CDR3 is 13 residues long. V was pared by 10 bases and J by 5 bases, with 8 bases of the junction left unmatched. The CDR3 loop reads CATEGQGRDEQYF. The CDR3 bases are TGTGCCACCGAGGGACAGGGGCGGGACGAGCAGTACTTC. Filled out from reference TRBV28 and TRBJ2-7, the complete variable domain reads DVKVTQSSRYLVKRTGEKVFLECVQDMDHENMFWYRQDPGLGLRLIYFSYDVKMKEKGDIPEGYSVSREKKERFSLILESASTNQTSMYLCATEGQGRDEQYFGPGTRLTVT.

This clone occurred once. This chain links TRBV11-2 with TRBJ2-3, with 10 positions matching TRBD1. The CDR3 sequence is 17 residues long. J gave up 2 bases and V 5 bases, and 10 bases lay outside the gene matches. Germline lookup yields CDR1 SGHAT and CDR2 FQNNGV. CDR3 residues: CASSPLPGQGDTDTQYF. In DNA form, the CDR3 reads TGTGCCAGCAGCCCGCTACCCGGACAGGGGGACACAGATACGCAGTATTTT.

The chain combines TRBV28 with TRBJ1-5; tentative D call: TRBD1 (6 bases). This CDR3 has 14 amino acids. Germline V gene data show CDR1 as MDHEN and CDR2 as SYDVKM. Trimming cost V 4 bases and J 3 bases, with 10 bases left between them. CDR3 amino acids: CASSSSGDNQPQHF. In DNA form, the CDR3 reads TGTGCCAGCAGTTCATCAGGGGACAATCAGCCCCAGCATTTT.